Listed below are T cell receptor beta chains from one sample, sequenced in a study of cytomegalovirus exposure and HLA in healthy donors. The protocol was immunoSEQ multiplex PCR, while the TCRdb copy is restricted to in-frame clones and leaves out a portion. The sample consists of about 50,000 clones, 60% to 80% of them appearing once. Sequencing was done on a sample of PBMCs. Receptor source: a woman aged 40 to 55 in good health and CMV-seropositive. Each CDR3 is given without its conserved first and last residue.

TRBV4-3,TRBJ1-2,ASSQDIQGLDGYT
TRBV6-1,TRBJ1-2,ASSGGFGQGLYGYT
TRBV6-4,TRBJ2-3,ASSDSAGSRADTQY
TRBV30,TRBJ1-3,AWSRRDIGNTIY
TRBV7-2,TRBJ2-7,ASRQRGGLLPYEQY
TRBV7-2,TRBJ2-7,ASSPRTGNYEQY
TRBV16,TRBJ1-2,ASTIQGNYGYT
TRBV6-6,TRBJ2-5,ASSYDAGRFQETQY
TRBV19,TRBJ1-4,ASSIRPVPNEKLF
TRBV7-2,TRBJ1-4,ASSLVETNEKLF
TRBV2,TRBJ2-7,ASSRDSSYEQY
TRBV29-1,TRBJ2-3,TSSMGGNTDTQY
TRBV7-6,TRBJ2-3,ASSLTSGGPHFADTQY
TRBV7-9,TRBJ2-3,ASSLALAGGLADTQY
TRBV10-2,TRBJ2-2,ASSESRGRTGELF
TRBV28,TRBJ1-5,ASSSTPGLGKPQH
TRBV7-2,TRBJ2-3,ASSPTGGLSTDTQY
TRBV28,TRBJ1-6,ASSSLNSPLH
TRBV4-3,TRBJ1-6,ASSQKRVVDSPLH
TRBV4-1,TRBJ1-2,ASSLSGTGGSYGYT
TRBV7-9,TRBJ1-6,ASSPDRGDSRPLH
TRBV19,TRBJ1-1,ASSISGGGTEAF
TRBV7-2,TRBJ2-2,ASRFSSGELF
TRBV9,TRBJ1-4,ASSASGGPEKLF
TRBV4-3,TRBJ1-2,ASSQEVGAHYGYT
TRBV2,TRBJ2-3,ASRTRDSLSSTDTQY
TRBV5-1,TRBJ2-5,ASSLVPGMGETQY
TRBV6-5,TRBJ1-3,ASSPGYSGNTIY
TRBV27,TRBJ2-3,ASRGGGSTDTQY
TRBV4-3,TRBJ1-5,ASSQDGHVNQPQH